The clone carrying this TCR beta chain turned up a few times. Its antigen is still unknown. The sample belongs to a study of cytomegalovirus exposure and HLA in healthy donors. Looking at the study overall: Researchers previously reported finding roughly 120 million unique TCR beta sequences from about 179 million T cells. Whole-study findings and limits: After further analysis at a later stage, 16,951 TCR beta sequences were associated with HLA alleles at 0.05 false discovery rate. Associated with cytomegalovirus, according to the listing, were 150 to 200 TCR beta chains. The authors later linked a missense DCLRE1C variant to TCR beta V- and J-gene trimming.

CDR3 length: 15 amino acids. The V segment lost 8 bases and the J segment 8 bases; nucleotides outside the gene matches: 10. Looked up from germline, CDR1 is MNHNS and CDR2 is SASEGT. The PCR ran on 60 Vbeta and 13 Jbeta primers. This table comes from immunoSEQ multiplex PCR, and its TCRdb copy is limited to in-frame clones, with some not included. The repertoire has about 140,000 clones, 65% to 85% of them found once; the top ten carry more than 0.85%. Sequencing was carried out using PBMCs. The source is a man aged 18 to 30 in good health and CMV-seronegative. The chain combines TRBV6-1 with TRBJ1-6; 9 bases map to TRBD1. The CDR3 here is CASRGPGQGDSPLHF. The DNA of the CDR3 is TGTGCCAGCCGGGGACCGGGACAGGGAGATTCACCCCTCCACTTT.